The rows below give T cell receptor beta chains drawn from one sample of a study of human T cells and chemical hapten exposure. TCRdb re-called the RACE reads with MiXCR, one entry per CDR3 protein. The sample holds roughly 100,000 distinct CDR3 sequences, approximately 9% seen once. Sequencing was done on a sample of whole blood. These receptors came from a female donor in good health. Some clones in this sample may be carry-over from other donors' samples. Both conserved end residues are part of each CDR3. The order of the fields is J gene, clone size, V gene, D gene, CDR3 DNA, CDR3 protein. The D gene is left open where the match is weak. Some rows have no size entry. The others give once, few or many, or a class for an expanded clone.

J: TRBJ2-5
size: few
V: TRBV7-2
D: TRBD2
DNA: TGTGCCAGCAGCCCGGAGAGACTAGCGGGCCCCTCAGGGGACCAGTACTTC
CDR3: CASSPERLAGPSGDQYF

J: TRBJ1-2
size: .
V: TRBV6-5
D: .
DNA: TGTGCCAGCAGTTACGTGGGGGCTGGTCGCTATGGCTACACCTTC
CDR3: CASSYVGAGRYGYTF

J: TRBJ2-3
size: .
V: TRBV27
D: TRBD2
DNA: TGTGCCAGCAGTCGGGCGTCTAGCGGGAGGGCCCTAGATACGCAGTATTTT
CDR3: CASSRASSGRALDTQYF

J: TRBJ2-1
size: many
V: TRBV6-2/TRBV6-3
D: .
DNA: TGTGCCAGCAGTTACAGTTTAGCGAGTGAGCAGTTCTTC
CDR3: CASSYSLASEQFF

J: TRBJ1-2
size: few
V: TRBV28
D: TRBD1
DNA: TGTGCCAGCAGTCTACCTTTTGACAGGGTCTATGGCTACACCTTC
CDR3: CASSLPFDRVYGYTF

J: TRBJ2-7
size: .
V: TRBV5-6
D: .
DNA: TGTGCCAGCAGATTAGCAGGACGCGCCTACGAGCAGTACTTC
CDR3: CASRLAGRAYEQYF

J: TRBJ1-5
size: .
V: TRBV6-2/TRBV6-3
D: .
DNA: TGTGCCAGCAGTTACTCGATGGGTGCCGATCAGCCCCAGCATTTT
CDR3: CASSYSMGADQPQHF

J: TRBJ2-6
size: many
V: TRBV7-6
D: .
DNA: TGTGCCAGCAGCTTTCACCTTACAGGATCGGACAACGTCCTGACTTTC
CDR3: CASSFHLTGSDNVLTF

J: TRBJ2-3
size: many
V: TRBV9
D: .
DNA: TGTGCCAGCAGCGTAGCTCGAGGGACAGATACGCAGTATTTT
CDR3: CASSVARGTDTQYF

J: TRBJ2-2
size: .
V: TRBV7-9
D: .
DNA: TGTGCCAGCACCTTGGGGGGGGCCGGCACCGGGGAGCTGTTTTTT
CDR3: CASTLGGAGTGELFF

J: TRBJ2-1
size: .
V: TRBV29-1
D: TRBD2
DNA: TGCAGCGTTGAAAGGACTAGCGGGAGGGCCCTCAATGAGCAGTTCTTC
CDR3: CSVERTSGRALNEQFF

J: TRBJ2-7
size: many
V: TRBV3-1
D: .
DNA: TGTGCCAGCAGCCAGCGCCACGAGCAGTACTTC
CDR3: CASSQRHEQYF

J: TRBJ2-7
size: .
V: TRBV21-1
D: .
DNA: TGTGCCAGCAGCACATCGGACTGGTTTTGCGAGCAGTACTTC
CDR3: CASSTSDWFCEQYF

J: TRBJ1-4
size: few
V: TRBV4-1
D: .
DNA: TGCGCCAGCAGCCAAGAAGGGGCAGAGAATGAAAAACTGTTTTTT
CDR3: CASSQEGAENEKLFF

J: TRBJ2-1
size: .
V: TRBV27
D: .
DNA: TGTGCCAGCAGTTCTGGTAGCCGACCCCGTCAGTTCTTC
CDR3: CASSSGSRPRQFF

J: TRBJ1-3
size: few
V: TRBV11-1
D: .
DNA: TGTGCCAGCAGCTCCCATGTCGGGGCCCGAAACACCATATATTTT
CDR3: CASSSHVGARNTIYF

J: TRBJ2-7
size: .
V: TRBV28
D: TRBD2
DNA: TGTGCCAGCAGTCCAACCGGGACTAGCGGTTACGAGCAGTACTTC
CDR3: CASSPTGTSGYEQYF

J: TRBJ1-6
size: .
V: TRBV11-3
D: TRBD1
DNA: TGTGCCAGCAGCTTGTTTTTAGACAGGGAAGACGATAATTCACCCCTCCACTTT
CDR3: CASSLFLDREDDNSPLHF

J: TRBJ2-1
size: .
V: TRBV7-3
D: TRBD1
DNA: TGTGCCAGCAGCTTTAGACAGGGTCCCTACAATGAGCAGTTCTTC
CDR3: CASSFRQGPYNEQFF

J: TRBJ2-1
size: .
V: TRBV15
D: .
DNA: TGTGCCACGGGCGCCGATTACAATGAGCAGTTCTTC
CDR3: CATGADYNEQFF

J: TRBJ1-4
size: few
V: TRBV2
D: .
DNA: TGTGCCAGCAGTGCGAAGAGCCTCAATGAAAAACTGTTTTTT
CDR3: CASSAKSLNEKLFF

J: TRBJ2-1
size: many
V: TRBV10-3
D: .
DNA: TGTGCCATCAGTATCCAGAACAACAATGAGCAGTTCTTC
CDR3: CAISIQNNNEQFF

J: TRBJ2-7
size: .
V: TRBV10-3
D: .
DNA: TGTGCCATCAGTGAACGAGAATACGAGCAGTACTTC
CDR3: CAISEREYEQYF

J: TRBJ2-3
size: many
V: TRBV4-1
D: .
DNA: TGCGCCAGCAGCCAAGTAGCTATTAGCGGAGGCACAGATACGCAGTATTTT
CDR3: CASSQVAISGGTDTQYF

J: TRBJ2-1
size: many
V: TRBV5-4
D: TRBD2
DNA: TGTGCCAGCAGCTTGCCAAGCGGGAAACACAATGAGCAGTTCTTC
CDR3: CASSLPSGKHNEQFF

J: TRBJ2-7
size: few
V: TRBV29-1
D: .
DNA: TGCAGCGTTGCCCACTTGAATCGGGACAAGAACTACGAGCAGTACTTC
CDR3: CSVAHLNRDKNYEQYF

J: TRBJ1-4
size: .
V: TRBV6-5
D: .
DNA: TGTGCCAGCAGTTACTCCGGGGGCAGGACTGAAAAACTGTTTTTT
CDR3: CASSYSGGRTEKLFF

J: TRBJ2-1
size: medium-sized
V: TRBV6-1
D: .
DNA: TGTGCCAGCAGTGAGAATACGCCTGACAATGAGCAGTTCTTC
CDR3: CASSENTPDNEQFF

J: TRBJ2-3
size: .
V: TRBV6-5
D: TRBD1
DNA: TGTGCCAGCAGAACTGGACAGGGGGAATTCGATACGCAGTATTTT
CDR3: CASRTGQGEFDTQYF

J: TRBJ1-5
size: few
V: TRBV2
D: .
DNA: TGTGCCAGCAGTGGAAGGATGATGAGCAATCAGCCCCAGCATTTT
CDR3: CASSGRMMSNQPQHF

J: TRBJ1-3
size: few
V: TRBV28
D: .
DNA: TGTGCCAGCAGTTCGTGGACGGCCGGAAACACCATATATTTT
CDR3: CASSSWTAGNTIYF

J: TRBJ1-1
size: .
V: TRBV6-5
D: .
DNA: TGTGCCAGCAGACCGGACAACTTTATGAACACTGAAGCTTTCTTT
CDR3: CASRPDNFMNTEAFF

J: TRBJ1-6
size: .
V: TRBV12-3/TRBV12-4
D: .
DNA: TGTGCCAGCAGTTTAGCGGGGGCGCGGAATTCACCCCTCCACTTT
CDR3: CASSLAGARNSPLHF

J: TRBJ2-7
size: .
V: TRBV6-1
D: TRBD2
DNA: TGTGCCAGCAGTATCGGACTAGCGGACTTCTACGAGCAGTACTTC
CDR3: CASSIGLADFYEQYF

J: TRBJ1-2
size: few
V: TRBV28
D: TRBD1
DNA: TGTGCCAGCAGTAGGCCGGGACAGGGGGCGGACTATGGCTACACCTTC
CDR3: CASSRPGQGADYGYTF

J: TRBJ2-3
size: many
V: TRBV4-2
D: .
DNA: TGTGCCAGCAGCCAAGAGGGCGGGCCTAGCACAGATACGCAGTATTTT
CDR3: CASSQEGGPSTDTQYF

J: TRBJ2-1
size: many
V: TRBV7-2
D: .
DNA: TGTGCCAGCTTCAAGGGGGGGAGCTCCTACAATGAGCAGTTCTTC
CDR3: CASFKGGSSYNEQFF

J: TRBJ2-6
size: .
V: TRBV6-6
D: .
DNA: TGTGCCAGCAGTCGCAGGGGTTTTGGGGCCAACGTCCTGACTTTC
CDR3: CASSRRGFGANVLTF

J: TRBJ2-3
size: .
V: TRBV20-1
D: .
DNA: TGCAGTGCTGGTAGCGGAAGGCTGGATACGCAGTATTTT
CDR3: CSAGSGRLDTQYF

J: TRBJ2-1
size: .
V: TRBV7-9
D: .
DNA: TGTGCCAGCAGCCCGGTAGGTCACAATGAGCAGTTCTTC
CDR3: CASSPVGHNEQFF

J: TRBJ1-1
size: few
V: TRBV7-9
D: .
DNA: TGTGCCAGCAGCTTAAACCCAGGGGCGAACACTGAAGCTTTCTTT
CDR3: CASSLNPGANTEAFF

J: TRBJ1-2
size: .
V: TRBV29-1
D: .
DNA: TGCGGAGCCTCGGGCGGCCAAGATGGCCATGGCTACACCTTC
CDR3: CGASGGQDGHGYTF

J: TRBJ2-1
size: .
V: TRBV12-3/TRBV12-4
D: TRBD1
DNA: TGTGCCAGCAAGGGACAGGGAGATGAGCAGTTCTTC
CDR3: CASKGQGDEQFF

J: TRBJ2-2
size: .
V: TRBV7-2
D: TRBD2
DNA: TGTGCCAGCAGCTTAGTAGGAGGGGGCACTTGGGGGACTAGCGCCGGGGAGCTGTTTTTT
CDR3: CASSLVGGGTWGTSAGELFF

J: TRBJ1-1
size: few
V: TRBV29-1
D: .
DNA: TGCAGCGTTAGGAGGGGCGGGGCGGGTGACACTGAAGCTTTCTTT
CDR3: CSVRRGGAGDTEAFF

J: TRBJ2-6
size: .
V: TRBV28
D: .
DNA: TGTGCCAGCAGTTCCTCAACGGTAGGACAGTGGCACTCTGGGGCCAACGTCCTGACTTTC
CDR3: CASSSSTVGQWHSGANVLTF

J: TRBJ2-7
size: few
V: TRBV11-3
D: TRBD1
DNA: TGTGCCAGCAGCTCGGGACAGGGTCTAAGCGAGCAGTACTTC
CDR3: CASSSGQGLSEQYF

J: TRBJ1-1
size: many
V: TRBV3-1
D: .
DNA: TGTGCCAGCAGCCAAGAGTCGACAACCCCTGAAGCTTTCTTT
CDR3: CASSQESTTPEAFF

J: TRBJ2-7
size: many
V: TRBV5-1
D: TRBD2
DNA: TGCGCCAGCAGCTTGCTCCAGACTAGCGGGAGTGAGCACGAGCAGTACTTC
CDR3: CASSLLQTSGSEHEQYF

J: TRBJ2-7
size: few
V: TRBV9
D: .
DNA: TGTGCCAGCAGCAATGGAGGGTCTTACGAGCAGTACTTC
CDR3: CASSNGGSYEQYF

J: TRBJ1-1
size: many
V: TRBV29-1
D: .
DNA: TGCAGCGGTACGGACGCCAGGAACACTGAAGCTTTCTTT
CDR3: CSGTDARNTEAFF

J: TRBJ1-1
size: many
V: TRBV29-1
D: TRBD1
DNA: TGCAGCGTTGACAGGGGGCGGACTGAAGCTTTCTTT
CDR3: CSVDRGRTEAFF

J: TRBJ2-7
size: few
V: TRBV12-3/TRBV12-4
D: .
DNA: TGTGCCAGCAGTTACTCCTACGAGCAGTACTTC
CDR3: CASSYSYEQYF

J: TRBJ2-4
size: .
V: TRBV28
D: TRBD2
DNA: TGTGCCAGCAGTTTGGCGACTAGCGGAGCCAAAAACATTCAGTACTTC
CDR3: CASSLATSGAKNIQYF

J: TRBJ2-7
size: many
V: TRBV4-1
D: TRBD2
DNA: TGCGCCAGTGAGTCGGGGAGCGGGACCTCCTACGAGCAGTACTTC
CDR3: CASESGSGTSYEQYF